Listed below are T cell receptor beta chains from one sample, sequenced in a study of beta chain features in type 1 diabetes. Produced via immunoSEQ multiplex PCR; TCRdb's table is partial and in-frame only. The sample has about 900,000 clones; roughly 15% are singletons. The sequenced material came from naive CD4+ T cells from blood. These receptors all come from a woman under 30 in good health. Each CDR3 is given with its conserved first and last residue. Clone sizes are given selectively: once, few, many, or a class where the clone is expanded.

abundance	j_gene	v_gene	CDR3aa
few	TRBJ2-3	TRBV7-3	CASSLTREGLTDTQYF
NA	TRBJ1-2	TRBV9	CASTPGGVANYGYTF
NA	TRBJ2-5	TRBV28	CASSSSDRRETQYF
NA	TRBJ2-3	TRBV11-2	CASSLRQGEGDTQYF
NA	TRBJ1-4	TRBV7-2	CASSRGGQGGEKLFF
NA	TRBJ1-2	TRBV5-1	CASSSWTGGVAYGYTF
NA	TRBJ2-4	TRBV5-4	CASSQEQGSLSKNIQYF
few	TRBJ1-1	TRBV12-5	CASGSGTANTEAFF
NA	TRBJ1-5	TRBV7-2	CASSRDGGPGQPQHF
NA	TRBJ2-3	TRBV7-9	CASSHDGGKLLDTQYF
few	TRBJ2-7	TRBV7-2	CASSLKGYEQYF
NA	TRBJ2-7	TRBV4-2	CASSQDSSSSYEQYF
few	TRBJ2-7	TRBV27	CASSPTSPYEQYF
NA	TRBJ2-5	TRBV7-2	CASTVGLAQETQYF
few	TRBJ1-4	TRBV28	CASSFHRGSANEKLFF
NA	TRBJ2-2	TRBV7-9	CASSLLVYTTNTGELFF
NA	TRBJ2-3	TRBV5-1	CASSFSGVVSTDTQYF
few	TRBJ2-1	TRBV7-9	CASRGGLAGGLNEQFF
few	TRBJ2-6	TRBV5-6	CASSTSSGANVLTF
few	TRBJ2-3	TRBV6-5	CASSYSRIGGDTQYF
NA	TRBJ1-1	TRBV9	CASSVGVRGTTEAFF
NA	TRBJ1-4	TRBV4-3	CASSQHPGQKPNEKLFF
few	TRBJ2-5	TRBV27	CASSLSYQETQYF
few	TRBJ2-1	TRBV19	CASSIAGQMGKSHNEQFF
NA	TRBJ2-1	TRBV14	CASSPELHWDEQFF
NA	TRBJ2-2	TRBV7-2	CASSGRSGGTGELFF
few	TRBJ2-6	TRBV4-2	CASSQVGGVRAGANVLTF
few	TRBJ2-4	TRBV18	CASSPTVAKNIQYF
few	TRBJ2-5	TRBV7-8	CASSLDRETQYF
NA	TRBJ2-7	TRBV11-3	CASSLAGTYEQYF